The 14 T cell receptor beta chains below all came from one sample that was sequenced in a study of shared clonotypes between healthy human individuals. The table came from immunoSEQ multiplex PCR; TCRdb's copy has only in-frame clones and leaves some out. The sample has 2 million to 2.5 million clones, approximately 96% seen once; the top ten hold more than 0.1%. Sequencing input: naive CD4+ T cells sorted from blood. Subset: CD45RA+ positively selected. All receptors derive from a man aged 18 to 30 in good health.

The sample holds one count of this clone. This chain uses TRBV6-5 with TRBJ1-4; D is possibly TRBD1 (6 bases). The CDR3 runs 16 residues. The V end was cut by 2 bases, the J end by 5 bases, with 15 bases between. From germline, CDR1 is MNHEY and CDR2 SVGAGI. The CDR3 spells CASSYGFLQGNEKLFF. The CDR3 DNA reads TGTGCCAGCAGTTACGGTTTTCTGCAGGGGAATGAAAAACTGTTTTTT.

The CDR3 reads CASSQGWGYPQHF. The CDR3 DNA follows: TGCGCCAGCAGCCAAGGCTGGGGCTACCCCCAGCATTTT. This chain uses TRBV4-1 with TRBJ1-5; TRBD1 might be the D (5 bases). Between the trimmed V and J ends, which lost 1 base and 10 bases, there was a span of 11 bases. CDR3 length equals 13 residues. Germline V gives CDR1 MGHRA, CDR2 YSYEKL.

The rearrangement joins TRBV6-6 to TRBJ2-7, with D perhaps assigned TRBD1 or TRBD2 (5 bases each). The germline CDR1 and CDR2 sequences are MNHNY and SVGAGI (reference sequence). V lost 4 bases and J 5 bases, leaving 15 bases between the germline ends. The CDR3 sequence is 14 residues long. CDR3: CASSFTRDGNEQYF. CDR3 coding DNA: TGTGCCAGCAGTTTTACTCGGGACGGAAACGAGCAGTACTTC.

CDR3 amino acids: CASSQGGQGPSSGNTIYF. CDR3 DNA sequence: TGTGCCAGCAGCCAGGGAGGACAGGGCCCTTCCTCTGGAAACACCATATATTTT. V is TRBV4-2 and J is TRBJ1-3; TRBD1 agrees at 8 bases. The CDR3 has 18 amino acids. V trimming: 3 bases; J trimming: 0 bases; junction bases outside the gene matches: 10. Germline loops: CDR1 LGHNA, CDR2 YNFKEQ.

V is TRBV2 and J is TRBJ1-5; a weak D match, TRBD1 (5 bases). The CDR3 runs to 15 residues. Trimming took 2 bases from V and 9 from J, leaving 17 bases between them. Germline V gene lookup returns CDR1 SNHLY and CDR2 FYNNEI. CDR3 sequence (DNA): TGTGCCAGCAGTGAAATGGGGGGAGCTTTGGGGCCCCAGCATTTT. It is translated as CASSEMGGALGPQHF.

This CDR3 reads CASSKGSAGANVLTF. The DNA for the CDR3 is TGTGCCAGCAGCAAAGGGTCAGCTGGGGCCAACGTCCTGACTTTC. The chain is built from TRBV21-1 and TRBJ2-6; the DNA was not compared with TRBD1, the D call given in the table. TRBV21-1 is listed as a pseudogene. The CDR3 sequence is 15 residues long.

This chain joins TRBV5-4 and TRBJ1-1; 10 nucleotides match TRBD1. The CDR3 runs to 17 residues. J lost 8 bases, V lost 6 bases, and 19 bases had no gene match. Germline V gene lookup returns CDR1 SGHNT and CDR2 YYREEE (reference sequence). The DNA for the CDR3 is TGTGCCAGCACCAACCCAAAACGACAGGGGGCTGCTTTGGAAGCTTTCTTT. Translating gives CASTNPKRQGAALEAFF. Filled out from reference TRBV5-4 and TRBJ1-1, the complete variable domain reads ETGVTQSPTHLIKTRGQQVTLRCSSQSGHNTVSWYQQALGQGPQFIFQYYREEENGRGNFPPRFSGLQFPNYSSELNVNALELDDSALYLCASTNPKRQGAALEAFFGQGTRLTVV.

V usage is TRBV6-5 and J usage is TRBJ2-6; perhaps TRBD1 as D (5 bases). This CDR3 has 15 amino acids. V shed 5 bases and J shed 0 bases, with 8 bases lying between them. Germline V lookup: CDR1 MNHEY, CDR2 SVGAGI. CDR3 sequence (DNA): TGTGCCAGCAGTAGCGACAGCTCTGGGGCCAACGTCCTGACTTTC. Protein: CASSSDSSGANVLTF.

V and J are TRBV9 and TRBJ1-1; unclear D gene. The CDR3 sequence is 14 residues long. The germline gives CDR1 SGDLS, CDR2 YYNGEE. V dropped 3 bases and J dropped 1 base, with 10 bases sitting between them. DNA for the CDR3: TGTGCCAGCAGCGATGGGTTTTCGAACACTGAAGCTTTCTTT. This translates into CASSDGFSNTEAFF. The full variable domain, in which reference TRBV9 and TRBJ1-1 provide the parts outside the CDR3, is DSGVTQTPKHLITATGQRVTLRCSPRSGDLSVYWYQQSLDQGLQFLIQYYNGEERAKGNILERFSAQQFPDLHSELNLSSLELGDSALYFCASSDGFSNTEAFFGQGTRLTVV.

About this clone itself: This CDR3 is also generated by other DNA sequences in the sample. The V and J genes are TRBV5-4 and TRBJ2-5; D tentatively fits TRBD1 or TRBD2 (5 bases each). V was pared by 0 bases and J by 2 bases, with 11 bases between. This CDR3 is built from 15 residues. The germline CDR1 and CDR2 sequences are SGHNT and YYREEE (reference sequence). CDR3 nucleotides: TGTGCCAGCAGCTTGGGGGGGACGAGACAAGAGACCCAGTACTTC. The encoded protein is CASSLGGTRQETQYF. Using reference TRBV5-4 and TRBJ2-5 for the parts outside the CDR3, the full variable domain is ETGVTQSPTHLIKTRGQQVTLRCSSQSGHNTVSWYQQALGQGPQFIFQYYREEENGRGNFPPRFSGLQFPNYSSELNVNALELDDSALYLCASSLGGTRQETQYFGPGTRLLVL.

V and J are TRBV5-1 and TRBJ1-1; 8 nucleotides agree with TRBD1. This CDR3 region has 16 residues. Germline assignment: CDR1 SGHRS and CDR2 YFSETQ. The J segment lost 0 bases and the V segment lost 0 bases, leaving 4 bases of the junction unmatched. CDR3 loop: CASSLALTGVNTEAFF. The CDR3 nucleotides read TGCGCCAGCAGCTTGGCCCTGACAGGGGTGAACACTGAAGCTTTCTTT.

V gene TRBV11-2 combines with J gene TRBJ2-3; 11 bases match TRBD2. The CDR3 is 16 amino acids. Germline V lookup: CDR1 SGHAT, CDR2 FQNNGV. With V trimmed by 5 bases and J by 2 bases, 6 bases remained unmatched. In DNA, the CDR3 is TGTGCCAGCAGCCACCGGACTAGCGGGCCCACAGATACGCAGTATTTT. Protein sequence: CASSHRTSGPTDTQYF.

This clone was detected only once. V and J are TRBV9 and TRBJ1-2; TRBD1 agrees at 7 bases. This CDR3 is built from 13 residues. Trimming cost V 0 bases and J 8 bases; bases outside gene matches: 4. Germline lookup yields CDR1 SGDLS and CDR2 YYNGEE. The CDR3 region has the DNA TGTGCCAGCAGCGTAGACCAGGGGGTCGGCTACACCTTC. This sequence encodes CASSVDQGVGYTF.

The J gene is TRBJ1-2, the V gene TRBV5-4; no firm D call. Germline V gene sequence: CDR1 SGHNT, CDR2 YYREEE (reference sequence). The length of the CDR3 is 15 residues. V lost 4 bases and J lost 2, with 15 bases in between. The CDR3 region has the DNA TGTGCCAGCAGCCCAGCGCCAGGCGAAAACTATGGCTACACCTTC. It is translated as CASSPAPGENYGYTF.